The 26 T cell receptor beta chains below were found in one sample sequenced in a study of shared clonotypes between healthy human individuals. CD45RO-negative cells were positively selected for CCR7, leaving out terminally differentiated effector memory CD45RA+ cells. This table comes from immunoSEQ multiplex PCR, and its TCRdb copy is limited to in-frame clones, with some not included. This table has about 2.2 million clones, roughly 91% appearing once. Source material: naive CD8+ T cells from PBMCs. Every receptor here comes from a man between 18 and 29 years old in good health. Some clones in this sample may be carry-over from other donors' samples.

The chain recombines TRBV4-3 with TRBJ1-1, with D uncertain. This CDR3 comprises 14 residues. Germline V gene lookup returns CDR1 LGHNA and CDR2 YSLEER. The V and J ends lost 1 base and 3 bases respectively, with 9 bases between them. Here the CDR3 DNA reads TGCGCCAGCAGCCAAGTGGGAACAGACACTGAAGCTTTCTTT. Translated, it gives CASSQVGTDTEAFF.

The V call is TRBV27, the J call TRBJ2-3, with D perhaps matching TRBD2 (5 bases). The CDR3 extends over 12 amino acids. V lost 3 bases, J lost 8 bases, and 9 bases lay in between. Germline-derived CDR1 and CDR2 are MNHEY and SMNVEV (reference sequence). CDR3 sequence (DNA): TGTGCCAGCAGTTTGACCCGGGGTACGCAGTATTTT. Translated, it gives CASSLTRGTQYF.

This clone was picked up one time. The chain couples TRBV7-3 to TRBJ2-2, with D perhaps matching TRBD1 (5 bases). Germline V gives CDR1 SGHTA, CDR2 FQGTGA. V was cut by 0 bases and J by 5 bases, with 13 bases left in between. The CDR3 consists of 16 residues. The CDR3 spells CASSLTRQGRTGELFF. The CDR3 DNA is TGTGCCAGCAGCTTAACCCGGCAGGGCCGGACCGGGGAGCTGTTTTTT.

CDR3 sequence reads: CASANNEQFF. The CDR3 DNA sequence: TGTGCCAGCGCCAACAATGAGCAGTTCTTC. The J gene is TRBJ2-1, the V gene TRBV6-1, with no clear D. Looked up from germline, CDR1 is MNHNS and CDR2 is SASEGT. V lost 8 bases to trimming and J lost 5 bases, with 4 bases between them. The CDR3 is made up of 10 amino acids.

The rearrangement links TRBV5-1 to TRBJ1-2, with 11 bases matching TRBD1. Trimming at V came to 0 bases and at J to 4 bases, leaving 2 bases not matched to a gene. CDR1 is SGHRS, CDR2 YFSETQ, per germline. The CDR3 extends over 15 amino acids. The CDR3 region is CASSLGTGGLYGYTF. In DNA form, the CDR3 reads TGCGCCAGCAGCTTGGGGACAGGGGGCCTCTATGGCTACACCTTC.

The chain carries TRBV28 and TRBJ1-3; the match to TRBD1 covers 9 bases. CDR3 length equals 15 residues. Trimming removed 6 bases from V and 3 bases from J; junction bases left unmatched: 6. CDR1 MDHEN and CDR2 SYDVKM come from the germline V gene. CDR3 protein: CASRDRGVGGNTIYF. As DNA, the CDR3 is TGTGCCAGCAGGGACAGGGGAGTAGGTGGAAACACCATATATTTT.

This clone was seen a few times. The genes are TRBV4-1 and TRBJ1-2; D is possibly TRBD1 (5 bases). Germline V gene sequence: CDR1 MGHRA, CDR2 YSYEKL. V lost 3 bases to trimming and J lost 3 bases, with 17 bases between them. The CDR3 consists of 16 residues. The CDR3 here is CASSQLGLLGHYGYTF. The CDR3 DNA is TGCGCCAGCAGCCAGTTGGGACTTCTGGGACACTATGGCTACACCTTC.

The rearrangement uses TRBV9 and TRBJ2-2, with 11 bases that match TRBD1. The V gene's germline CDR1 is SGDLS and CDR2 YYNGEE. The V and J ends lost 4 bases and 5 bases, in that order; junction bases with no gene match: 4. The CDR3 extends over 15 amino acids. CDR3 amino acids: CASSLGQGATGELFF. CDR3 coding DNA: TGTGCCAGCAGCCTCGGACAGGGGGCGACCGGGGAGCTGTTTTTT.

The gene calls are TRBV28 and TRBJ1-4; D is unclear. The CDR3 is 14 residues long. Trimming left V 6 bases short and J 4 bases short, with 12 bases between. The germline gives CDR1 MDHEN, CDR2 SYDVKM. The CDR3 reads CASSPMVYNEKLFF. CDR3 coding DNA: TGTGCCAGCAGCCCAATGGTATATAATGAAAAACTGTTTTTT.

The chain couples TRBV27 to TRBJ2-7; the D gene is possibly TRBD1 (6 bases). The CDR3 length is 14 residues. Germline V gene lookup returns CDR1 MNHEY and CDR2 SMNVEV (reference sequence). Trimming took off 3 bases at V and 2 bases at J, with 11 bases between the two ends. The CDR3 DNA reads TGTGCCAGCAGTTTGGGGGACAACCCCTACGAGCAGTACTTC. It codes for CASSLGDNPYEQYF.

This clone was seen only once. The chain is built from TRBV19 and TRBJ1-1; weak D call: TRBD1 (6 bases). Germline-derived CDR1 and CDR2 are LNHDA and SQIVND (reference sequence). The CDR3 runs 15 residues. The V and J ends lost 2 bases and 2 bases respectively, with 12 bases between them. The CDR3 sequence is CASSITGLGNTEAFF. CDR3 nucleotides: TGTGCCAGTAGTATAACAGGGTTGGGTAACACTGAAGCTTTCTTT. The entire variable domain, with the rest obtained from reference TRBV19 and TRBJ1-1, is as follows: DGGITQSPKYLFRKEGQNVTLSCEQNLNHDAMYWYRQDPGQGLRLIYYSQIVNDFQKGDIAEGYSVSREKKESFPLTVTSAQKNPTAFYLCASSITGLGNTEAFFGQGTRLTVV.

The gene calls are TRBV13 and TRBJ2-7, with D uncertain. V lost 1 base and J 5 bases, leaving 9 bases between the germline ends. The germline V gene encodes CDR1 PRHDT and CDR2 FYEKMQ (reference sequence). The CDR3 runs 13 residues. CDR3 amino acids: CASSLDAGHEQYF. The CDR3 DNA reads as TGTGCCAGCAGCTTAGATGCAGGTCACGAGCAGTACTTC.

The rearrangement joins TRBV9 to TRBJ2-1, with 7 bases lining up with TRBD2. With V trimmed by 6 bases and J by 9 bases, 24 bases remained unmatched. The CDR3 has 18 amino acids. From germline, CDR1 is SGDLS and CDR2 YYNGEE. CDR3 sequence: CASTRTVRASGYNGEQFF. The DNA for the CDR3 is TGTGCCAGCACCCGCACAGTTAGGGCTAGCGGTTACAACGGTGAGCAGTTCTTC.

The rearrangement joins TRBV10-3 to TRBJ2-1; 10 bases agree with TRBD2. J gave up 3 bases and V 9 bases, and 2 bases lay outside the gene matches. Germline lookup yields CDR1 ENHRY and CDR2 SYGVKD. This CDR3 is 13 amino acids long. The chain's CDR3 is CAITSGIYNEQFF. CDR3 bases: TGTGCCATTACTAGCGGGATCTACAATGAGCAGTTCTTC.

In its sample, this clone was seen a few times. The chain couples TRBV29-1 to TRBJ1-2; the D is unclear. Deletions cut 4 bases from V and 5 bases from J, with 8 bases between. Germline CDR1 reads SQVTM; CDR2 reads ANQGSEA. The CDR3 runs to 11 residues. The CDR3 DNA reads as TGCAGCGTTGTTGAGCCGTATGGCTACACCTTC. Protein: CSVVEPYGYTF.

This chain joins TRBV29-1 and TRBJ1-2, with 9 bases aligning to TRBD1. Unmatched junction bases numbered 6, after V lost 2 bases and J lost 2 bases. The length of the CDR3 is 15 residues. Germline V lookup: CDR1 SQVTM, CDR2 ANQGSEA. The DNA of the CDR3 is TGCAGCGTTGAAATTACGGGACAGGGAAACTATGGCTACACCTTC. Translating it yields CSVEITGQGNYGYTF.

The chain uses TRBV11-2 and TRBJ1-2, with D possibly TRBD1 on 5 matching bases. Germline V lookup: CDR1 SGHAT, CDR2 FQNNGV. The V gene lost 5 bases and the J gene lost 7 bases, with 20 bases spanning the gap. This CDR3 is built from 15 residues. CDR3 loop: CASSPKGRVFGGYTF. The CDR3 nucleotides are TGTGCCAGCAGCCCAAAGGGCAGGGTTTTCGGTGGCTACACCTTC.

The genes are TRBV19 and TRBJ2-7, with TRBD2 identical over 7 bases. Germline-derived CDR1 and CDR2 are LNHDA and SQIVND (reference sequence). The trim removed 1 base at V and 2 bases at J, leaving 5 bases unmatched. The CDR3 loop spans 15 amino acids. The DNA of the CDR3 is TGTGCCAGTAGTATAGGACTAGCACCGACCTACGAGCAGTACTTC. It translates to CASSIGLAPTYEQYF.

V gene TRBV27 combines with J gene TRBJ2-7; TRBD2 is a possible D gene (6 bases). Germline values: CDR1 MNHEY, CDR2 SMNVEV (reference sequence). V was trimmed by 3 bases and J by 4 bases, leaving 16 bases between them. The CDR3 totals 15 residues. CDR3 nucleotide sequence: TGTGCCAGCAGTTTGATCCAGGGACTGGGTTACGAGCAGTACTTC. Protein sequence: CASSLIQGLGYEQYF.

The chain employs TRBV27 and TRBJ2-4, with D perhaps matching TRBD1 or TRBD2 (5 bases each). The CDR3 has 16 residues. Per the germline V gene, CDR1 is MNHEY and CDR2 is SMNVEV (reference sequence). V was cut by 5 bases and J by 6 bases, with 20 bases left in between. The CDR3 DNA sequence: TGTGCCAGCAGTCCCTATTTCCGGGACGCGTCAAACATTCAGTACTTC. Amino acids: CASSPYFRDASNIQYF.

The chain has TRBV27 and TRBJ2-2, with D maybe TRBD2 (6 bases). Germline CDR1 MNHEY, CDR2 SMNVEV (reference sequence). This CDR3 is built from 20 residues. V shed 6 bases and J shed 6 bases, with 32 bases lying between them. CDR3 nucleotide sequence: TGTGCCAGCAGCCACTCTCCGGCGGGACCGGAAGTGAGTGGCCCCGGGGAGCTGTTTTTT. It is translated as CASSHSPAGPEVSGPGELFF.

The chain combines TRBV14 with TRBJ2-2, with D tentatively TRBD1 or TRBD2 (6 bases each). Trimming stripped 0 bases from V and 3 bases from J, with 11 bases between. CDR3 length: 16 residues. Germline V gene data show CDR1 as SGHDN and CDR2 as FVKESK. The CDR3 loop is CASSQDNGGDTGELFF. For the CDR3, the DNA is TGTGCCAGCAGCCAAGATAACGGGGGCGACACCGGGGAGCTGTTTTTT.

The chain has TRBV13 and TRBJ2-3; D gene uncertain. V gave up 5 bases and J gave up 0 bases, with 9 bases separating them. The CDR3 has 14 residues. CDR1 PRHDT and CDR2 FYEKMQ come from the germline V gene (reference sequence). This chain's CDR3 is CASSPESSTDTQYF. CDR3 DNA: TGTGCCAGCAGCCCCGAGTCTAGCACAGATACGCAGTATTTT.

A word on this clone: The sample holds other DNA sequences that translate to the same CDR3. This chain links TRBV20-1 with TRBJ1-2; D perhaps matches TRBD1 (6 bases). V lost 3 bases and J lost 6, with 8 bases in between. This CDR3 contains 11 residues. Germline CDR1 DFQATT, CDR2 SNEGSKA (reference sequence). The DNA for the CDR3 is TGCAGTGCTAGGGACAGTGATGGCTACACCTTC. Encoded protein: CSARDSDGYTF.

V is TRBV29-1 and J is TRBJ2-7; 14 bases match TRBD2. Germline V CDR1 and CDR2: SQVTM, ANQGSEA. The CDR3 length is 13 residues. The ends lost 7 bases at V and 6 bases at J; junction bases unmatched: 5. The CDR3 region has the DNA TGCAGCGCGGGACTAGCGGGAGTCCGCGAGCAGTACTTC. Amino acid sequence: CSAGLAGVREQYF.

The gene calls are TRBV7-9 and TRBJ2-4, with TRBD1 as a possible D gene (6 bases). The CDR3 spans 17 residues. V was shortened by 4 bases and J by 0 bases, with 16 bases between the two germline ends. Looked up from germline, CDR1 is SEHNR and CDR2 is FQNEAQ (reference sequence). The CDR3 DNA reads as TGTGCCAGCAGCTCAGGACAGAGAGTACTAGCCAAAAACATTCAGTACTTC. Translated, it gives CASSSGQRVLAKNIQYF.